This TCR beta chain originates from a study of blood T cell repertoires in COVID-19. Here immunoSEQ multiplex PCR was the method, and the copy in TCRdb shows in-frame clones only, minus some. The sample shows roughly 68,000 clones, roughly 84% of them seen only once. This CDR3 contains 18 residues. Germline values: CDR1 MDHEN, CDR2 SYDVKM. V was pared by 2 bases and J by 3 bases, with 9 bases of the junction left unmatched. Sample: peripheral blood. The chain uses TRBV28 and TRBJ2-4, with 11 bases matching TRBD1. This clonotype originated in a woman between 50 and 59 years old with acute or convalescent COVID-19. CDR3 in amino acids: CASSLLGQGGLNKNIQYF. The CDR3 bases are TGTGCCAGCAGTTTACTGGGACAGGGGGGCCTTAACAAAAACATTCAGTACTTC. The full variable domain, with the rest looked up from reference TRBV28 and TRBJ2-4, is DVKVTQSSRYLVKRTGEKVFLECVQDMDHENMFWYRQDPGLGLRLIYFSYDVKMKEKGDIPEGYSVSREKKERFSLILESASTNQTSMYLCASSLLGQGGLNKNIQYFGAGTRLSVL.